The T cell receptor (beta chain) under discussion was sequenced for a study of CD8+CD57+ T cells in acquired aplastic anemia (dated by TCRdb to the late 2010s). Regarding the research as a whole: A mean of around 3.3 ug of DNA, ranging from about 0.2 to 27.4 ug, was extracted from sorted CD4+ and CD8+ cells. Healthy donor samples averaged about 9.8 million reads for CD4+ and about 11 million for CD8+ cells. General study outcomes and caveats: Some 30 CD8+ CDR3 sequences were found to be shared between patients and controls, but these sequences appeared to be highly expressed in patients and within the immunodominant clones of the patients. Patients and healthy controls showed no significant difference in CD8+ Simpson's diversity (P=0.060).

Genomic DNA was used as template for profiling of TCR beta VDJ combinations and CDR3 sequences. TCR repertoire sequencing was run on an Illumina HiSeq 2000. The study's own analysis went as follows. TRBV/TRBJ rearrangement plots, CDR3 size and DJ length profiles, and Simpson's diversity index were used to assess repertoires. The most abundant DNA sequence in the deep sequencing data was taken as the immunodominant clone. CDR3 amino acid sequences were screened for sharing across subjects and compared with published repertoires and the VDJdb database. Starting from the raw public reads, TCRdb applied fastp trimming at Q25, assembled clones with MiXCR and retained in-frame beta chains. Rows with a matching CDR3 protein are joined into one entry that keeps the most common DNA and genes. TCRdb's processing, not the authors' own work, is the source of the V and J calls. This sample gives about 210,000 distinct CDR3 sequences in total; about a third of them show up just once. The ten largest make up roughly 1.1% of the sample.

In the study, sorted CD4+ and CD8+ blood T cells from patients with severe aplastic anemia and from healthy subjects underwent deep sequencing of TCR repertoires. Ficoll-Paque density gradient centrifugation was used to isolate peripheral blood mononuclear cells. Before DNA extraction, CD4+ and CD8+ T cells were sorted by FACS or by magnetic beads. A note on this clonotype: Its target antigen remains unknown. No much larger clone is present one base from it, and per-base qualities are unavailable.

Trimming takes 4 bases from V and 8 bases from J, and the germline ends sit 13 bases apart. From cysteine to phenylalanine, the CDR3 is 13 amino acids long. CDR3 DNA is the only sequence kept; it has 39 bases, read in frame from the first base. CDR1 and CDR2, per the germline V gene, are SGHDT and YYEEEE. The origin of this receptor is a human donor in good health, serving as a control. Sequences were obtained from sorted CD4+, CD8+, or CD8+CD57+ T cells (not recorded which) from PBMCs. Rearrangement joined TRBV5-6 to TRBJ1-3, with the D gene call left open. The bases read TGTGCCAGCAGCCCCCCGGGTGCGGACACCATATATTTT. Its protein product is CASSPPGADTIYF.